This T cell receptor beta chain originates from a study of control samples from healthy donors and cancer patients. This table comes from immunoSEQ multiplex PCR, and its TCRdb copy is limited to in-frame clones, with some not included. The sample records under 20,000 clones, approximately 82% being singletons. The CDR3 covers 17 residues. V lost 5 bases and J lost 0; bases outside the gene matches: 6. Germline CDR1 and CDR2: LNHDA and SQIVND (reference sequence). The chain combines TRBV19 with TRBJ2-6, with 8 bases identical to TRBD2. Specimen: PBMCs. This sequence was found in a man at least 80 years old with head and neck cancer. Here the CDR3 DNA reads TGTGCCAGTAGTCGATCCGGGACTAGCTCTGGGGCCAACGTCCTGACTTTC. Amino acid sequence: CASSRSGTSSGANVLTF.